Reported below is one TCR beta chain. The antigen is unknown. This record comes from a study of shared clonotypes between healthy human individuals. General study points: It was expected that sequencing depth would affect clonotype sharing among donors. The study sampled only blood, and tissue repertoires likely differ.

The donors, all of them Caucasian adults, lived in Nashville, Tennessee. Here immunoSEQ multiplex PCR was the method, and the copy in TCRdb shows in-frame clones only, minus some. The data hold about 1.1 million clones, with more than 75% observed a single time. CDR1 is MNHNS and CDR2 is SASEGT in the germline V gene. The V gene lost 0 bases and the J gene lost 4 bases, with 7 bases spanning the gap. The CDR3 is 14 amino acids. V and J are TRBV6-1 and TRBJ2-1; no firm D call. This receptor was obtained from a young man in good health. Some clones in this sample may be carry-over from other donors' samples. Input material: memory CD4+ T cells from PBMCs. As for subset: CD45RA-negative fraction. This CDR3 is CASSEAALYNEQFF. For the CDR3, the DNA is TGTGCCAGCAGTGAAGCCGCTCTTTACAATGAGCAGTTCTTC.